Listed below are T cell receptor beta chains from one sample, sequenced in a study of OX40 agonist ivuxolimab in advanced cancers. Some clones are missing from TCRdb's copy, which holds only in-frame ones; the method was immunoSEQ multiplex PCR. The data show under 15,000 clones, 75% to 90% seen once. Sequenced here: CD4+ or CD8+ T cells sorted from blood, sampled in a trial of the OX40 agonist ivuxolimab. The receptor set was obtained from an adult with an advanced solid tumor such as melanoma, head and neck, liver or kidney cancer. Both conserved end residues are part of each CDR3. D genes are given only for firm matches. Some rows have no size entry. The others give once, few or many, or a class for an expanded clone.

V: TRBV28
D: .
size: once
J: TRBJ2-4
DNA: TGTGCCAGCAGTCTACTGACAGACTCCAAAAACATTCAGTACTTC
CDR3: CASSLLTDSKNIQYF

V: TRBV2
D: .
size: .
J: TRBJ2-7
DNA: TGTGCCAGCTTTCCGGACAGCTCCTACGAGCAGTACTTC
CDR3: CASFPDSSYEQYF

V: TRBV7-9
D: TRBD2
size: .
J: TRBJ2-5
DNA: TGTGCCAGCAGCTCCTTGACTAGCGGGAGTTCAGAGACCCAGTACTTC
CDR3: CASSSLTSGSSETQYF

V: TRBV6-5
D: .
size: .
J: TRBJ2-7
DNA: TGTGCCAGCAGTTACGCGGACGGCTACGAGCAGTACTTC
CDR3: CASSYADGYEQYF

V: TRBV9
D: .
size: .
J: TRBJ2-5
DNA: TGTGCCAGCAGCGTAACGGCAGCGCATACTCAACAGACCCAGTACTTC
CDR3: CASSVTAAHTQQTQYF

V: TRBV27
D: .
size: .
J: TRBJ2-3
DNA: TGTGCCAGCAGTTTATGGAGCTCAGATACGCAGTATTTT
CDR3: CASSLWSSDTQYF

V: TRBV5-1
D: .
size: .
J: TRBJ2-7
DNA: TGCGCCAGCAGCTTGGAAGGGTCGGGATACGAGCAGTACTTC
CDR3: CASSLEGSGYEQYF

V: TRBV28
D: TRBD2
size: .
J: TRBJ2-1
DNA: TGTGCCAGCAGCAAAATTAGCGGGAGCACCTGGAATGAGCAGTTCTTC
CDR3: CASSKISGSTWNEQFF

V: TRBV7-3
D: .
size: .
J: TRBJ1-1
DNA: TGTGCCAGCAGCTTAAGTTCAGGTATCGGGATTACTGAAGCTTTCTTT
CDR3: CASSLSSGIGITEAFF

V: TRBV7-7
D: TRBD2
size: .
J: TRBJ2-1
DNA: TGTGCTAGCACCCCGGGAGGGCCACGTGGTAATGAGCAGTTCTTC
CDR3: CASTPGGPRGNEQFF

V: TRBV9
D: TRBD2
size: .
J: TRBJ2-2
DNA: TGTGCCAGCAGCGCTAGCGGGGGCAACACCGGGGAGCTGTTTTTT
CDR3: CASSASGGNTGELFF

V: TRBV11-2
D: .
size: .
J: TRBJ2-1
DNA: TGTGCCAGCAGCTTAAATTGGGACGCGAACAATGAGCAGTTCTTC
CDR3: CASSLNWDANNEQFF

V: TRBV5-3
D: .
size: .
J: TRBJ2-5
DNA: TGTGCCAGAAGCTTTGACAATCAAGAGACCCAGTACTTC
CDR3: CARSFDNQETQYF

V: TRBV6-6
D: .
size: .
J: TRBJ1-4
DNA: TGTGCCAGCCGGGCGGGACATCTCGGAAAACTGTTTTTT
CDR3: CASRAGHLGKLFF

V: TRBV9
D: .
size: .
J: TRBJ2-3
DNA: TGTGCCAGCAGCGTAGGGGGCGCAGATACGCAGTATTTT
CDR3: CASSVGGADTQYF

V: TRBV29-1
D: TRBD2
size: .
J: TRBJ2-2
DNA: TGCAGCGTCGTGGGAGGGACGGGCACCGGGGAGCTGTTTTTT
CDR3: CSVVGGTGTGELFF

V: TRBV2
D: .
size: .
J: TRBJ1-1
DNA: TGTGCCAGCAGTGCCCTCCTCGACCACACTGAAGCTTTCTTT
CDR3: CASSALLDHTEAFF

V: TRBV6-5
D: TRBD2
size: .
J: TRBJ2-7
DNA: TGTGCCAGCAGTTACGGACTAGGTGCGTACGAGCAGTACTTC
CDR3: CASSYGLGAYEQYF

V: TRBV7-2
D: .
size: .
J: TRBJ2-3
DNA: TGTGCCAGCAGCCGGACAGAAGCAGAGACAGATACGCAGTATTTT
CDR3: CASSRTEAETDTQYF

V: TRBV4-1
D: .
size: .
J: TRBJ1-5
DNA: TGCGCCAGCAGCCAAGAGGACGGGATGAATCAGCCCCAGCATTTT
CDR3: CASSQEDGMNQPQHF

V: TRBV27
D: .
size: few
J: TRBJ2-7
DNA: TGTGCCAGCAGTTTATCGATTTTGACCGAGCAGTACTTC
CDR3: CASSLSILTEQYF

V: TRBV28
D: TRBD1
size: .
J: TRBJ1-5
DNA: TGTGCCAGCCTTGACAGGGTCCATCAGCCCCAGCATTTT
CDR3: CASLDRVHQPQHF

V: TRBV27
D: .
size: .
J: TRBJ2-3
DNA: TGTGCCAGCAGTTTATACGTTAGTGCAGATACGCAGTATTTT
CDR3: CASSLYVSADTQYF